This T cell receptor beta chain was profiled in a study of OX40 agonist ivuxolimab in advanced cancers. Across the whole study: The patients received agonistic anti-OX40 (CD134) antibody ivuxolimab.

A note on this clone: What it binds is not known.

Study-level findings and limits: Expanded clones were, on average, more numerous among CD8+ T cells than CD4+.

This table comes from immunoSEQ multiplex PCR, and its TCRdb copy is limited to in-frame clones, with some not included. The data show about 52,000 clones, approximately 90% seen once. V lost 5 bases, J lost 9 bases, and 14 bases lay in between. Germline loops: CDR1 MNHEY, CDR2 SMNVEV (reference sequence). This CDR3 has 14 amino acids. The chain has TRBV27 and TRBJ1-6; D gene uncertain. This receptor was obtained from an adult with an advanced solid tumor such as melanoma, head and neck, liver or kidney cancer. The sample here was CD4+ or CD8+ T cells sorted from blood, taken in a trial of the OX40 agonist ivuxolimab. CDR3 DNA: TGTGCCAGCAGTAGCTTGGACCGTCTTTCACCCCTCCACTTT. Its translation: CASSSLDRLSPLHF.